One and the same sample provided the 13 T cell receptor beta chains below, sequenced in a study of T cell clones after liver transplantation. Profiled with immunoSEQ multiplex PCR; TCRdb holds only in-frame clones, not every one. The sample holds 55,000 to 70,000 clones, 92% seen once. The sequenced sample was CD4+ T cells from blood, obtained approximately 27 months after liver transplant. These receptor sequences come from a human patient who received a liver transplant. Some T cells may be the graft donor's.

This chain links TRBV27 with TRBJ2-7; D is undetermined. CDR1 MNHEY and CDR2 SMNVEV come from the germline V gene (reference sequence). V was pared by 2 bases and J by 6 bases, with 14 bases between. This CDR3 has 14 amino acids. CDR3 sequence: CASSLTLGPFEQYF. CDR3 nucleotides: TGTGCCAGCAGTTTAACCCTCGGCCCTTTCGAGCAGTACTTC.

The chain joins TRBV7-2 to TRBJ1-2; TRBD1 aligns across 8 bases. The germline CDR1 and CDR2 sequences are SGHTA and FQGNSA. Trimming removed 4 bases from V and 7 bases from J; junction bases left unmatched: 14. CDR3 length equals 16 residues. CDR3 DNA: TGTGCCAGCAGCTCCTCGCCCCCCTCAGGGGGCGGTGGCTACACCTTC. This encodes CASSSSPPSGGGGYTF.

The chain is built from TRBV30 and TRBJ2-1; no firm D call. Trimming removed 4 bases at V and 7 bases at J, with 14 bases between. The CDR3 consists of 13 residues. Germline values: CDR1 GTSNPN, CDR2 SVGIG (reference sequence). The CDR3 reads CAWTPARPNEQFF. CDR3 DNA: TGTGCCTGGACCCCGGCCAGGCCAAATGAGCAGTTCTTC.

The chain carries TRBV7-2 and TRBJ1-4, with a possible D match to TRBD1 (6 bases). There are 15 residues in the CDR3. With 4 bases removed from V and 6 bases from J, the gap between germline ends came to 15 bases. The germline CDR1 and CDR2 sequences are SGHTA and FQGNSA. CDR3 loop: CASSSSGAGDEKLFF. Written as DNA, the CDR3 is TGTGCCAGCAGCTCCTCAGGGGCTGGGGATGAAAAACTGTTTTTT.

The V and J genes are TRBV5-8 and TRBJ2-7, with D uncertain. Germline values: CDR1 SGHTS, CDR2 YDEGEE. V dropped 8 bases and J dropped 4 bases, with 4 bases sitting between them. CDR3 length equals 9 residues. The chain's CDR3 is CARDYEQYF. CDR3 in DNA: TGTGCCAGAGATTACGAGCAGTACTTC.

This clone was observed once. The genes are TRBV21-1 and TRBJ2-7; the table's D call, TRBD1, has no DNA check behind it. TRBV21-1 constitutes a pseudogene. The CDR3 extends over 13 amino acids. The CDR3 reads CASSPGCSYEQYF. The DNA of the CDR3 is TGTGCCAGCAGTCCAGGGTGCTCCTACGAGCAGTACTTC.

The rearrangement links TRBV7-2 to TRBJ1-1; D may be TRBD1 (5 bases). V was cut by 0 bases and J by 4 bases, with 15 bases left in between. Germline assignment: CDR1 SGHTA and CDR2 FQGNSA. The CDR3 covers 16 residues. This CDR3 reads CASSLAPAGITTEAFF. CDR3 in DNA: TGTGCCAGCAGCTTAGCTCCGGCAGGGATAACCACTGAAGCTTTCTTT.

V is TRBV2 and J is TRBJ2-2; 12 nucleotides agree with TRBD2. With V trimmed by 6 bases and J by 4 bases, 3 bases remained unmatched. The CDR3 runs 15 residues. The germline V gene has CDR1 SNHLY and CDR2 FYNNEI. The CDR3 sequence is CASRKLAGGTGELFF. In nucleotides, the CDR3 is TGTGCCAGCAGAAAACTAGCGGGAGGCACCGGGGAGCTGTTTTTT.

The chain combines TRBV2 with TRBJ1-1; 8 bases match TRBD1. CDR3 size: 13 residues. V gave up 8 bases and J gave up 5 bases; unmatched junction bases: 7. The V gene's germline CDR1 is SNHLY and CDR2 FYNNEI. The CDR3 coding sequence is TGTGCCAGCGACAGGGGTATCGGGACTGAAGCTTTCTTT. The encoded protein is CASDRGIGTEAFF.

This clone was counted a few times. The CDR3 sequence is CASSRGRLNTEAFF. CDR3 DNA sequence: TGTGCCAGCAGTCGCGGGAGACTGAACACTGAAGCTTTCTTT. This chain links TRBV28 with TRBJ1-1; D call uncertain. In germline, CDR1 is MDHEN, CDR2 SYDVKM. V was shortened by 5 bases and J by 0 bases, with 10 bases between the two germline ends. The length of the CDR3 is 14 residues. Looking up the rest from reference TRBV28 and TRBJ1-1 gives the full variable domain: DVKVTQSSRYLVKRTGEKVFLECVQDMDHENMFWYRQDPGLGLRLIYFSYDVKMKEKGDIPEGYSVSREKKERFSLILESASTNQTSMYLCASSRGRLNTEAFFGQGTRLTVV.

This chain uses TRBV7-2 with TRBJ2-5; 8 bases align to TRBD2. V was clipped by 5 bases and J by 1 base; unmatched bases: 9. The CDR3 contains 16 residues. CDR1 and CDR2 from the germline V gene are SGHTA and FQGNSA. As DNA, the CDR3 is TGTGCCAGCAGCAACCAGCGGGAGTTTCCCCAAGAGACCCAGTACTTC. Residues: CASSNQREFPQETQYF.

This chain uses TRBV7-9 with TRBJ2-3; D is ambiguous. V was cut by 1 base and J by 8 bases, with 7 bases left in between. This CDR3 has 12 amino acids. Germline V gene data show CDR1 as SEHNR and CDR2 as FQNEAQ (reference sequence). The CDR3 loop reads CASSLDLATQYF. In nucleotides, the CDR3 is TGTGCCAGCAGCTTAGATTTGGCTACGCAGTATTTT.

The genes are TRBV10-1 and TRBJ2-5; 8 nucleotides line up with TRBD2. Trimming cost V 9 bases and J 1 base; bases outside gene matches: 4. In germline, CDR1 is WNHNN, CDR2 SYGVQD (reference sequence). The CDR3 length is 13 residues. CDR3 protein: CARRRGAQETQYF. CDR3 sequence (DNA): TGCGCCAGGCGGCGGGGGGCCCAAGAGACCCAGTACTTC.